These 25 T cell receptor beta chains were sequenced from one sample in a study of lymphopenia after photon versus proton radiotherapy. Generated by immunoSEQ multiplex PCR, the TCRdb table keeps only in-frame clones and is missing some. The sample consists of approximately 50,000 clones, around 82% of them appearing once. Sequences were derived from peripheral blood, sampled from a patient treated with photon-based radiotherapy. These receptors all stem from a man in his forties or fifties with gastric cancer.

The chain has TRBV15 and TRBJ2-1; no definite D call. The V end was cut by 0 bases, the J end by 6 bases, with 12 bases between. The CDR3 length is 15 residues. Germline loops: CDR1 LNHNV, CDR2 YYDKDF (reference sequence). This CDR3 is CATSRDSLGFNEQFF. Written as DNA, the CDR3 is TGTGCCACCAGCAGAGACTCCCTAGGATTCAATGAGCAGTTCTTC.

The genes are TRBV2 and TRBJ1-1; D is ambiguous. Germline lookup yields CDR1 SNHLY and CDR2 FYNNEI. The ends were cut back, 6 bases at V and 3 bases at J, with 11 bases in the middle. This CDR3 is built from 13 residues. The CDR3 sequence is CASSARVHTEAFF. CDR3 DNA sequence: TGTGCCAGCAGCGCCCGGGTGCACACTGAAGCTTTCTTT.

The chain couples TRBV19 to TRBJ1-1; 9 bases are shared with TRBD1. J was trimmed by 6 bases and V by 2 bases; bases with no gene match: 7. This CDR3 has 15 residues. Germline V lookup: CDR1 LNHDA, CDR2 SQIVND (reference sequence). This CDR3 reads CASSITGTGSSEAFF. CDR3 in DNA: TGTGCCAGTAGTATAACCGGGACAGGGTCATCTGAAGCTTTCTTT.

The chain couples TRBV5-5 to TRBJ1-4, with 12 bases identical to TRBD1. V shed 2 bases, J shed 2 bases, and the junction held 10 bases outside the gene matches. CDR3 length: 19 amino acids. Germline V lookup: CDR1 SGHKS, CDR2 YYEKEE (reference sequence). CDR3 bases: TGTGCCAGCAGCTTTTCCCTCCCGGGACAGGGGGCGACTAATGAAAAACTGTTTTTT. Its protein product is CASSFSLPGQGATNEKLFF.

This sequence joins TRBV9 and TRBJ1-3; D not resolved. CDR1 SGDLS and CDR2 YYNGEE come from the germline V gene. V lost 6 bases and J lost 0, with 7 bases in between. The CDR3 is 13 residues long. The CDR3 sequence is CASKAASGNTIYF. The CDR3 nucleotides read TGTGCCAGCAAAGCTGCCTCTGGAAACACCATATATTTT.

This sequence joins TRBV18 and TRBJ1-4, with D perhaps matching TRBD1 (5 bases). Trimming took off 1 base at V and 8 bases at J, with 5 bases between the two ends. Germline CDR1 and CDR2: KGHSH and LQKENI. CDR3 length equals 12 residues. CDR3: CASSPRDEKLFF. The CDR3 DNA reads TGTGCCAGCTCACCACGGGACGAAAAACTGTTTTTT.

The chain couples TRBV11-2 to TRBJ1-1; no clear D gene. Germline V CDR1 and CDR2: SGHAT, FQNNGV. The V end lost 0 bases, the J end lost 0 bases, and 5 bases lay between the germline ends. The CDR3 runs to 14 residues. As DNA, the CDR3 is TGTGCCAGCAGCTTAGATCTTTTGAACACTGAAGCTTTCTTT. As protein: CASSLDLLNTEAFF.

This clone appeared a few times. The chain recombines TRBV9 with TRBJ2-1, with a tentative D call TRBD1 (6 bases). Trimming took off 3 bases at V and 2 bases at J, with 18 bases between the two ends. The CDR3 consists of 17 residues. From germline, CDR1 is SGDLS and CDR2 YYNGEE. The CDR3 bases are TGTGCCAGCAGCGGAAGACGCCGGACAGAGGCCTACAATGAGCAGTTCTTC. Translation gives CASSGRRRTEAYNEQFF. Based on the CDR3 plus reference TRBV9 and TRBJ2-1, the full variable domain is DSGVTQTPKHLITATGQRVTLRCSPRSGDLSVYWYQQSLDQGLQFLIQYYNGEERAKGNILERFSAQQFPDLHSELNLSSLELGDSALYFCASSGRRRTEAYNEQFFGPGTRLTVL.

The V and J genes are TRBV14 and TRBJ1-1, with D possibly matching TRBD1 (5 bases). Germline V gene lookup returns CDR1 SGHDN and CDR2 FVKESK. V lost 6 bases to trimming and J lost 0 bases, with 14 bases between them. The CDR3 has 15 residues. CDR3 DNA: TGTGCCAGCAGAGGTACCGGGACGGTGAACACTGAAGCTTTCTTT. Encoded protein: CASRGTGTVNTEAFF.

This rearrangement joins TRBV2 to TRBJ1-5, with 7 nucleotides matching TRBD1. Germline assignment: CDR1 SNHLY and CDR2 FYNNEI. Trimming cost V 6 bases and J 2 bases; bases outside gene matches: 13. The CDR3 runs 17 residues. The CDR3 DNA is TGTGCCAGCAGACTCAGGGGGTCGGTTCTCGGCAATCAGCCCCAGCATTTT. This gives the protein CASRLRGSVLGNQPQHF.

This sequence joins TRBV28 and TRBJ1-4, with D hard to call. V was trimmed by 2 bases and J by 6 bases, leaving 10 bases between them. Per the germline V gene, CDR1 is MDHEN and CDR2 is SYDVKM. This CDR3 comprises 14 residues. CDR3 region: CASSLTPPYEKLFF. DNA for the CDR3: TGTGCCAGCAGTTTAACCCCCCCTTATGAAAAACTGTTTTTT.

The chain combines TRBV19 with TRBJ2-1, with TRBD2 as a possible D gene (6 bases). The CDR3 consists of 17 residues. Germline V gives CDR1 LNHDA, CDR2 SQIVND (reference sequence). V lost 7 bases, J lost 2 bases, and 21 bases lay in between. This chain's CDR3 is CASTPRSAGIPYNEQFF. CDR3 in DNA: TGTGCCAGTACCCCGAGGTCGGCGGGAATTCCCTACAATGAGCAGTTCTTC.

The gene calls are TRBV19 and TRBJ2-5, with D unresolved. This CDR3 contains 13 residues. V gave up 5 bases and J gave up 7 bases, with 14 bases separating them. CDR1 LNHDA and CDR2 SQIVND come from the germline V gene (reference sequence). The CDR3 loop reads CASSPAHPGTQYF. CDR3 nucleotides: TGTGCCAGTAGTCCGGCCCATCCAGGGACCCAGTACTTC.

This chain connects TRBV6-1 to TRBJ2-5; D perhaps matches TRBD2 (6 bases). Germline lookup yields CDR1 MNHNS and CDR2 SASEGT. The CDR3 is 14 residues long. The ends were cut back, 3 bases at V and 5 bases at J, with 13 bases in the middle. The CDR3: CASSDWGVAETQYF. In DNA form, the CDR3 reads TGTGCCAGCAGTGATTGGGGGGTCGCGGAGACCCAGTACTTC.

This chain connects TRBV7-2 to TRBJ2-7; 7 bases are shared with TRBD2. The CDR3 extends over 13 amino acids. Germline V CDR1 and CDR2: SGHTA, FQGNSA. Unmatched junction bases numbered 3, after V lost 4 bases and J lost 3 bases. The CDR3 loop reads CASSWQRDYEQYF. The CDR3 bases are TGTGCCAGCAGCTGGCAGCGGGACTACGAGCAGTACTTC.

This clone showed up just once. The rearrangement links TRBV7-6 to TRBJ1-1; a possible D gene is TRBD1 (6 bases). V was trimmed by 4 bases and J by 7 bases, leaving 13 bases between them. There are 13 residues in the CDR3. Germline assignment: CDR1 SGHVS and CDR2 FNYEAQ. CDR3 coding DNA: TGTGCCAGCAGCTCGGGACCACAGGGTGAAGCTTTCTTT. This sequence encodes CASSSGPQGEAFF.

This chain connects TRBV5-1 to TRBJ2-1; 8 positions agree with TRBD1. V was pared by 7 bases and J by 7 bases, with 13 bases of the junction left unmatched. The CDR3 has 15 amino acids. Germline CDR1 is SGHRS and CDR2 is YFSETQ. CDR3 in amino acids: CASSFGTGRLNEQFF. CDR3 nucleotides: TGCGCCAGCTCCTTCGGGACAGGTCGTCTTAATGAGCAGTTCTTC.

This chain uses TRBV2 with TRBJ2-1; D may be TRBD1 or TRBD2 (5 bases each). The CDR3 sequence is 13 residues long. The germline V and J ends were trimmed by 9 bases and 6 bases, with 15 bases remaining between them. Germline V gene lookup returns CDR1 SNHLY and CDR2 FYNNEI. CDR3 nucleotides: TGTGCCAGGAGAGGGCAGGGCGTCAATGAGCAGTTCTTC. Translated, it gives CARRGQGVNEQFF.

The rearrangement links TRBV7-9 to TRBJ2-5; 7 nucleotides agree with TRBD1. CDR3 length: 14 amino acids. With V trimmed by 5 bases and J by 2 bases, 5 bases remained unmatched. Per germline, CDR1 SEHNR and CDR2 FQNEAQ (reference sequence). CDR3 amino acids: CASSRGTEQETQYF. In nucleotides, the CDR3 is TGTGCCAGCAGCCGTGGGACAGAACAAGAGACCCAGTACTTC.

The chain has TRBV6-5 and TRBJ1-2; TRBD1 matches 8 bases. Germline V lookup: CDR1 MNHEY, CDR2 SVGAGI. The CDR3 length is 12 residues. Trimming at V came to 6 bases and at J to 6 bases, leaving 3 bases not matched to a gene. The CDR3 is CASSRQGNGYTF. CDR3 bases: TGTGCCAGCAGCCGACAGGGGAATGGCTACACCTTC.

This clone showed up just a few times. This rearrangement joins TRBV10-3 to TRBJ1-2; possible D gene TRBD1, 6 bases. Looked up from germline, CDR1 is ENHRY and CDR2 is SYGVKD. V lost 5 bases, J lost 4 bases, and 20 bases lay in between. The CDR3 totals 16 residues. CDR3 sequence: CAISQMPDRPIYGYTF. The CDR3 DNA is TGTGCCATCAGTCAGATGCCAGACAGGCCAATCTATGGCTACACCTTC.

The chain employs TRBV7-9 and TRBJ2-2, with D perhaps given as TRBD1 or TRBD2 (6 bases each). The CDR3 contains 12 residues. V lost 10 bases to trimming and J lost 3 bases, with 9 bases between them. CDR1 is SEHNR and CDR2 is FQNEAQ in the germline V gene (reference sequence). CDR3 region: CAKGGYTGELFF. For the CDR3, the DNA is TGTGCCAAGGGGGGTTACACCGGGGAGCTGTTTTTT.

This clone was observed a single time. The chain has TRBV19 and TRBJ2-2; the D is unclear. Germline V gene sequence: CDR1 LNHDA, CDR2 SQIVND (reference sequence). V lost 4 bases and J 5 bases, leaving 5 bases between the germline ends. The CDR3 contains 12 residues. Here the CDR3 reads CASSTVTGELFF. DNA of the CDR3: TGTGCCAGTAGTACGGTTACCGGGGAGCTGTTTTTT.

This chain connects TRBV4-2 to TRBJ2-5; no clear D. This CDR3 has 15 amino acids. The V end lost 4 bases, the J end lost 2 bases, and 14 bases lay between the germline ends. The germline gives CDR1 LGHNA, CDR2 YNFKEQ. The DNA for the CDR3 is TGTGCCAGCAGCCCGAAAAGGTCAGATCAAGAGACCCAGTACTTC. This encodes CASSPKRSDQETQYF.

The V call is TRBV5-1, the J call TRBJ1-5; 9 bases map to TRBD1. Germline loops: CDR1 SGHRS, CDR2 YFSETQ. This CDR3 region has 14 residues. V was pared by 3 bases and J by 4 bases, with 2 bases of the junction left unmatched. The CDR3 DNA follows: TGCGCCAGCAGCTGGGGGACAGGGAATCAGCCCCAGCATTTT. This translates into CASSWGTGNQPQHF.